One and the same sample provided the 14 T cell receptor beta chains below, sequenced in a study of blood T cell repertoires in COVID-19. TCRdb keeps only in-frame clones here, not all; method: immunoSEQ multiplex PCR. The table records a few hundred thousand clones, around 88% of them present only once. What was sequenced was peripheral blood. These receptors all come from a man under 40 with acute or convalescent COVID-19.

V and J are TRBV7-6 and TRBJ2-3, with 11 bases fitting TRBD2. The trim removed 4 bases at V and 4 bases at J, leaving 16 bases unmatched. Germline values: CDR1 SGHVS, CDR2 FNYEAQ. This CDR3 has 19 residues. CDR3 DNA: TGTGCCAGCAGCTCAAGACTAGCGGGGAGGTATCGGGAGCCAGATACGCAGTATTTT. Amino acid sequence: CASSSRLAGRYREPDTQYF.

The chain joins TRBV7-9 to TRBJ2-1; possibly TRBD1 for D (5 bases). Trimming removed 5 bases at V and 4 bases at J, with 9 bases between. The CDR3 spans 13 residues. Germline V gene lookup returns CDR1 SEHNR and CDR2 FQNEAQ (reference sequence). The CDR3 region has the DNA TGTGCCAGCAGCACAGGACCATACAATGAGCAGTTCTTC. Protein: CASSTGPYNEQFF.

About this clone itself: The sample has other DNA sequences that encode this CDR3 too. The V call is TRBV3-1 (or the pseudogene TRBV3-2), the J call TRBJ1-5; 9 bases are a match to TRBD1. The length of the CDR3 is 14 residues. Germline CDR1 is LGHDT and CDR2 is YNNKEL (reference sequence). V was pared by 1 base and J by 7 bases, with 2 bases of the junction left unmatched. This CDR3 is CASSQGQGGQPQHF. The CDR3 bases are TGTGCCAGCAGCCAAGGACAGGGGGGACAGCCCCAGCATTTT.

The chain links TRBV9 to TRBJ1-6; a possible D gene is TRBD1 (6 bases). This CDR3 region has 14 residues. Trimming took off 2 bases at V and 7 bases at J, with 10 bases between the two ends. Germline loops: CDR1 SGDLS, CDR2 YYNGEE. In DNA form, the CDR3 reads TGTGCCAGCAGCGTTACAGGGCAAAATTCACCCCTCCACTTT. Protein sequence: CASSVTGQNSPLHF.

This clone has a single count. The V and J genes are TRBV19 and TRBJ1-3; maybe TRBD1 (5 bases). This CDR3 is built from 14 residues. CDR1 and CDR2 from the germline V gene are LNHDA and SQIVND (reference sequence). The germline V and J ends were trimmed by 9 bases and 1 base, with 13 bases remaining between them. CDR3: CASKRGDSGNTIYF. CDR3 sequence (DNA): TGTGCCAGCAAGCGGGGCGATTCTGGAAACACCATATATTTT.

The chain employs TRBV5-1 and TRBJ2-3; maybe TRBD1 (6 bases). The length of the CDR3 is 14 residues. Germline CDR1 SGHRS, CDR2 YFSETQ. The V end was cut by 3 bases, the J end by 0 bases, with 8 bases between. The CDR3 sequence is CASSWGRSTDTQYF. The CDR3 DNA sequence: TGCGCCAGCAGCTGGGGGCGGAGCACAGATACGCAGTATTTT.

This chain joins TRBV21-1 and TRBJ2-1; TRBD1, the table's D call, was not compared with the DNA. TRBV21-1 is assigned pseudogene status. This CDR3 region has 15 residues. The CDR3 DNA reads TGTGCCAACCGGGACAGGGGGTCCGTTGTGAATGAGCAGTTCTTC. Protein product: CANRDRGSVVNEQFF.

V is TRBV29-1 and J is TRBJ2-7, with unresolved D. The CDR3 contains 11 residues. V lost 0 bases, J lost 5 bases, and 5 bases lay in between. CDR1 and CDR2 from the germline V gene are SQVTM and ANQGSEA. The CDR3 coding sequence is TGCAGCGTTGAAGATCCCGACGAGCAGTACTTC. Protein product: CSVEDPDEQYF.

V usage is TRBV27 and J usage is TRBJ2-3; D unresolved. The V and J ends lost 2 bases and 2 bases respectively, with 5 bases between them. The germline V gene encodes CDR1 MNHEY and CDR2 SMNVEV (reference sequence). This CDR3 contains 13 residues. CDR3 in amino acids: CASSLAHTDTQYF. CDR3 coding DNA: TGTGCCAGCAGTTTAGCGCACACAGATACGCAGTATTTT.

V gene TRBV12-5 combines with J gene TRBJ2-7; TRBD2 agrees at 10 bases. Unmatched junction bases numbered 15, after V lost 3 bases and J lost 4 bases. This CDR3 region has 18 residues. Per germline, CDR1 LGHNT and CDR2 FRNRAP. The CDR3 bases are TGTGCTAGTGGTTTACCCGGACAGTCCGGGACTAGCGTTTACGAGCAGTACTTC. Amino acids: CASGLPGQSGTSVYEQYF.

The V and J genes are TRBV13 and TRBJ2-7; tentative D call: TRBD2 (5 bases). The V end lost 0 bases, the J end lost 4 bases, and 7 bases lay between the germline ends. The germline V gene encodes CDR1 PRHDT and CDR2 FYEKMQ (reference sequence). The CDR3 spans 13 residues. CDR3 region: CASSLGRGYEQYF. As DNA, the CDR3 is TGTGCCAGCAGCTTAGGCCGAGGGTACGAGCAGTACTTC.

The CDR3 reads CATSRPLLGANTEAFF. The CDR3 nucleotides are TGTGCCACCAGCAGACCTCTCTTGGGGGCGAACACTGAAGCTTTCTTT. The chain combines TRBV15 with TRBJ1-1; maybe TRBD1 (6 bases). Trimming took 2 bases from V and 1 from J, leaving 14 bases between them. Per germline, CDR1 LNHNV and CDR2 YYDKDF (reference sequence). This CDR3 has 16 amino acids.

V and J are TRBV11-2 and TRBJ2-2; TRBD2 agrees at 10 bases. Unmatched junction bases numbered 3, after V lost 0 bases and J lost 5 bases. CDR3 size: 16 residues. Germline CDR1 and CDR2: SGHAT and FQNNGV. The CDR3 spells CASSLDLSGRTGELFF. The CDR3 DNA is TGTGCCAGCAGCTTAGATCTTAGCGGGAGGACCGGGGAGCTGTTTTTT.

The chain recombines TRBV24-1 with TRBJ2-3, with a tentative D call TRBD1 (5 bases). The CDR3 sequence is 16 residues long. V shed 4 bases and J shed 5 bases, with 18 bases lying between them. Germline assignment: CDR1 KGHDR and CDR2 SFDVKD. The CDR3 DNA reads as TGTGCCACCAGTGACCCTCGTGGGGCAGATCGAGATACGCAGTATTTT. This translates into CATSDPRGADRDTQYF.